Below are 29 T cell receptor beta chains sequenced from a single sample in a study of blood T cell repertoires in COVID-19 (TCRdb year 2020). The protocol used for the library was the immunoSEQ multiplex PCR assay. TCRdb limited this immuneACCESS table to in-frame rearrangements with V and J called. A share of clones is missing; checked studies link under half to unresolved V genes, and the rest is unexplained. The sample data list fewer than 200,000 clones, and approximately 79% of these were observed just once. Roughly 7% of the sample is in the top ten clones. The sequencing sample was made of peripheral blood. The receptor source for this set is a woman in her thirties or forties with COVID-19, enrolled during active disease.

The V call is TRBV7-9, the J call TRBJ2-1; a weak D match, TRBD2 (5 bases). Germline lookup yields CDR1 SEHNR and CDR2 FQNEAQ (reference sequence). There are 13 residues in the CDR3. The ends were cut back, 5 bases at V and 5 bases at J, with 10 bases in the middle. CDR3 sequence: CASSHHGNNEQFF. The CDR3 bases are TGTGCCAGCAGCCACCACGGGAACAATGAGCAGTTCTTC.

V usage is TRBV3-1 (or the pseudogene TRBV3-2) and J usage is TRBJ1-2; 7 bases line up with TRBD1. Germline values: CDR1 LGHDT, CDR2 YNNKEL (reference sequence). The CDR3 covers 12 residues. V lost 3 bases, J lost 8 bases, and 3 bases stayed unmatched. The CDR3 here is CASSQGTEGYTF. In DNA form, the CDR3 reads TGTGCCAGCAGCCAGGGGACAGAAGGCTACACCTTC.

The CDR3 bases are TGTGCCAGCAGCTTGAGTCTAGAGGGTCAAGAGACCCAGTACTTC. Residues: CASSLSLEGQETQYF. The gene calls are TRBV5-4 and TRBJ2-5; the D gene is possibly TRBD2 (5 bases). Looked up from germline, CDR1 is SGHNT and CDR2 is YYREEE (reference sequence). V dropped 1 base and J dropped 2 bases, with 12 bases sitting between them. The CDR3 consists of 15 residues.

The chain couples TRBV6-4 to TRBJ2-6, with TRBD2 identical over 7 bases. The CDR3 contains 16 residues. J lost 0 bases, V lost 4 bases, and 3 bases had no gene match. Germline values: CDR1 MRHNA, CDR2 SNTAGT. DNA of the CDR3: TGTGCCAGCAGTGTGGGCGGGAGCTCTGGGGCCAACGTCCTGACTTTC. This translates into CASSVGGSSGANVLTF.

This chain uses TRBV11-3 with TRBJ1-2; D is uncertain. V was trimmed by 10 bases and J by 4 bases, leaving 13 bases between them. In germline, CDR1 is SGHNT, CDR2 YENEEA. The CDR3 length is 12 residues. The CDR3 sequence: CATPDGSYGYTF. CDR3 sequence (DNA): TGTGCCACCCCGGATGGGAGCTATGGCTACACCTTC. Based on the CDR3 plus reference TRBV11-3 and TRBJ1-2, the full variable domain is EAGVVQSPRYKIIEKKQPVAFWCNPISGHNTLYWYLQNLGQGPELLIRYENEEAVDDSQLPKDRFSAERLKGVDSTLKIQPAELGDSAVYLCATPDGSYGYTFGSGTRLTVV.

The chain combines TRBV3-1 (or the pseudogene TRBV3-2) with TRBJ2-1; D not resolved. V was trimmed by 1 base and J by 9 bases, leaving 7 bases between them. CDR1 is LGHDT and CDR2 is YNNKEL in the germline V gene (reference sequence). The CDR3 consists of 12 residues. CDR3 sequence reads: CASSQVPGEQFF. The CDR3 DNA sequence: TGTGCCAGCAGCCAAGTTCCAGGTGAGCAGTTCTTC.

CDR3 sequence (DNA): TGTGCCAGCAGCTTAGTCCCACCCTATCAAGAGACCCAGTACTTC. Its protein is CASSLVPPYQETQYF. This chain connects TRBV7-8 to TRBJ2-5; D unresolved. Germline CDR1 and CDR2: SGHVS and FQNEAQ. The V gene lost 1 base and the J gene lost 2 bases, with 11 bases spanning the gap. The CDR3 is 15 residues long.

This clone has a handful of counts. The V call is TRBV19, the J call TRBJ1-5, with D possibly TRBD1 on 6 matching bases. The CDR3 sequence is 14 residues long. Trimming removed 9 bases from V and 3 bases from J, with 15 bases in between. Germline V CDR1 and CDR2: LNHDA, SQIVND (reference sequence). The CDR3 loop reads CASHRTDYNQPQHF. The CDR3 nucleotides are TGTGCCAGCCACAGGACAGACTACAATCAGCCCCAGCATTTT. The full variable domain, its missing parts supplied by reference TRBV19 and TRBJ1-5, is DGGITQSPKYLFRKEGQNVTLSCEQNLNHDAMYWYRQDPGQGLRLIYYSQIVNDFQKGDIAEGYSVSREKKESFPLTVTSAQKNPTAFYLCASHRTDYNQPQHFGDGTRLSIL.

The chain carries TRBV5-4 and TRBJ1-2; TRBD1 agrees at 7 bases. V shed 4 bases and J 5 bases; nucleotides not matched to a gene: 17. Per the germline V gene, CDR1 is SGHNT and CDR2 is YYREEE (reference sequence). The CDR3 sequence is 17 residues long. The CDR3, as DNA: TGTGCCAGCAGCCCGGAACGGGGGACAGCGGTTGTGTATGGCTACACCTTC. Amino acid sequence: CASSPERGTAVVYGYTF.

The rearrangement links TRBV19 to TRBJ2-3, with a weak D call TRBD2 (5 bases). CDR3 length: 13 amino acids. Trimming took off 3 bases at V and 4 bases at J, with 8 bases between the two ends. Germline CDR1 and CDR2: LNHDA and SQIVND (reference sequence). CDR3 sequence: CASSMTGSDTQYF. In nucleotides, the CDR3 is TGTGCCAGTAGTATGACGGGATCAGATACGCAGTATTTT. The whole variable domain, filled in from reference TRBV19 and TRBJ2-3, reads DGGITQSPKYLFRKEGQNVTLSCEQNLNHDAMYWYRQDPGQGLRLIYYSQIVNDFQKGDIAEGYSVSREKKESFPLTVTSAQKNPTAFYLCASSMTGSDTQYFGPGTRLTVL.

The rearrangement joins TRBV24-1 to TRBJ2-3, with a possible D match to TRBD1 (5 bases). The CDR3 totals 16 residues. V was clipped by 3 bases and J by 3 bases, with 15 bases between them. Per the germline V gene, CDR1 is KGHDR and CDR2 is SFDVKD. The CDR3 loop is CATSDIGVGSTDTQYF. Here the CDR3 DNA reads TGTGCCACCAGTGATATAGGGGTTGGTAGTACAGATACGCAGTATTTT.

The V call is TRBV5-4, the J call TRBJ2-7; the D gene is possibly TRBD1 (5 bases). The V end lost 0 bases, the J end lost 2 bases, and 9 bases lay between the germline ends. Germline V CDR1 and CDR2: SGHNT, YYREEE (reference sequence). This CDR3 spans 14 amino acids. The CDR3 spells CASSLGTSTYEQYF. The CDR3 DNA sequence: TGTGCCAGCAGCTTGGGGACATCTACCTACGAGCAGTACTTC.

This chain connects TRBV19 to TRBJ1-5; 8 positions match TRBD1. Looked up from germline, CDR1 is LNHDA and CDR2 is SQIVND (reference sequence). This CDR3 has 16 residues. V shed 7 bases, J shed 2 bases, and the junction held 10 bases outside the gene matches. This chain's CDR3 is CASTGGVGAGNQPQHF. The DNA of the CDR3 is TGTGCCAGTACAGGGGGCGTAGGGGCTGGCAATCAGCCCCAGCATTTT.

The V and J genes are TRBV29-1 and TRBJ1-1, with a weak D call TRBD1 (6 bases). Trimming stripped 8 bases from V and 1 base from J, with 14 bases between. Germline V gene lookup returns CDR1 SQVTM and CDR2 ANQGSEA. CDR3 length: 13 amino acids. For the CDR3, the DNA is TGCAGCTCCCTGGGGGGGGCGAACACTGAAGCTTTCTTT. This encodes CSSLGGANTEAFF.

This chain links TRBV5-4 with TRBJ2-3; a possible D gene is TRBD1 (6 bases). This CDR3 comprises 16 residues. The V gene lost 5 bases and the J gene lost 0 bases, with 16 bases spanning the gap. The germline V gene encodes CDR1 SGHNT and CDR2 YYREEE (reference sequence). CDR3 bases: TGTGCCAGCAGGCCCACAGGGACACCTAGCACAGATACGCAGTATTTT. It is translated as CASRPTGTPSTDTQYF.

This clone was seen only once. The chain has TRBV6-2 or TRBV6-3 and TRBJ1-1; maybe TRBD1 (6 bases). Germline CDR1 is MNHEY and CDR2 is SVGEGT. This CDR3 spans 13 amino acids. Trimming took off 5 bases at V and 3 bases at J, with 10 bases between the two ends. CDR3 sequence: CASSLTGHTEAFF. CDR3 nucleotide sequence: TGTGCCAGCAGTCTGACAGGACACACTGAAGCTTTCTTT.

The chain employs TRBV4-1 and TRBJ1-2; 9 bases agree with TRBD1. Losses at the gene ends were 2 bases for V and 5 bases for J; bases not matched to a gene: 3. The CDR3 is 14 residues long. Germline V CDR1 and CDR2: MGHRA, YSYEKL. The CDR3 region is CASSQPGQGYGYTF. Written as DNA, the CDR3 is TGCGCCAGCAGCCAACCGGGACAGGGATATGGCTACACCTTC.

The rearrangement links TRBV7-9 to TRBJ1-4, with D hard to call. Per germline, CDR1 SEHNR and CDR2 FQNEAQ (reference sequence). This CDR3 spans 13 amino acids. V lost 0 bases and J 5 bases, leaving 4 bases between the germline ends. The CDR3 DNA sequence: TGTGCCAGCAGCTTAGCAGAGAATGAAAAACTGTTTTTT. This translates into CASSLAENEKLFF.

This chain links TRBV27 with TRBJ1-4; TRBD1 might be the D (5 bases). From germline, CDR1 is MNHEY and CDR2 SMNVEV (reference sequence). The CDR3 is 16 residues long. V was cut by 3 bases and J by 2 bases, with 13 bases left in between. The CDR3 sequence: CASSFDPTETNEKLFF. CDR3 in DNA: TGTGCCAGCAGTTTCGACCCGACAGAGACTAATGAAAAACTGTTTTTT.

CDR3 loop: CATGEPPLYEQYF. CDR3 sequence (DNA): TGTGCCACGGGAGAGCCCCCTCTCTACGAGCAGTACTTC. V gene TRBV15 combines with J gene TRBJ2-7, with D maybe TRBD2 (5 bases). Trimming took 9 bases from V and 3 from J, leaving 15 bases between them. The CDR3 is made up of 13 amino acids. Germline loops: CDR1 LNHNV, CDR2 YYDKDF (reference sequence).

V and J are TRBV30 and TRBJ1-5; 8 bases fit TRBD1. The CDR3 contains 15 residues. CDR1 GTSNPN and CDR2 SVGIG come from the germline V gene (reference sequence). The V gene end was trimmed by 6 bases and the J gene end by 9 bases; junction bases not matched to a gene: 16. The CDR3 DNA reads TGTGCCTGCCAGCACTCGGGACCAGGGACAGGGCCCCAGCATTTT. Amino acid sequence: CACQHSGPGTGPQHF.

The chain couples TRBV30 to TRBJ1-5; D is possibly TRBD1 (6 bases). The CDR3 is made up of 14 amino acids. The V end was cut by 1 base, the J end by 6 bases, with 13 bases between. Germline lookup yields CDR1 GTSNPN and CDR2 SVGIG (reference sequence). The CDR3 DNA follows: TGTGCCTGGAGTGCCGCGGGGGGCCTTCAGCCCCAGCATTTT. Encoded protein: CAWSAAGGLQPQHF.

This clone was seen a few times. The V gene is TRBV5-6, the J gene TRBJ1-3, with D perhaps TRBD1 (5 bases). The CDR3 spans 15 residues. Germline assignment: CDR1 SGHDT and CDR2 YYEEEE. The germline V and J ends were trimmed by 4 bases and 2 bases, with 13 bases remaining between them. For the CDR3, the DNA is TGTGCCAGCAGCCACAGGCTCGTCCCTGGAAACACCATATATTTT. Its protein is CASSHRLVPGNTIYF. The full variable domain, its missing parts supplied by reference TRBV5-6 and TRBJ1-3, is DAGVTQSPTHLIKTRGQQVTLRCSPKSGHDTVSWYQQALGQGPQFIFQYYEEEERQRGNFPDRFSGHQFPNYSSELNVNALLLGDSALYLCASSHRLVPGNTIYFGEGSWLTVV.

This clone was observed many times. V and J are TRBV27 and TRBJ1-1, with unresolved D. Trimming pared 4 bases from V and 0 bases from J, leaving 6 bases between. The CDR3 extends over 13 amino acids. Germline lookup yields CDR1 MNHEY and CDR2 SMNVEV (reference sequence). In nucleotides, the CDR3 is TGTGCCAGCAGTTCGGTGATGAACACTGAAGCTTTCTTT. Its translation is CASSSVMNTEAFF.

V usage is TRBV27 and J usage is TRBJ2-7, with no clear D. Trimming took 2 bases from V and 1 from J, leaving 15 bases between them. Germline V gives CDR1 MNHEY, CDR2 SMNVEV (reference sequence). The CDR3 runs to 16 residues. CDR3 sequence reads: CASSLVQPLKSYEQYF. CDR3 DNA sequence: TGTGCCAGCAGTTTAGTACAGCCCTTGAAATCCTACGAGCAGTACTTC.

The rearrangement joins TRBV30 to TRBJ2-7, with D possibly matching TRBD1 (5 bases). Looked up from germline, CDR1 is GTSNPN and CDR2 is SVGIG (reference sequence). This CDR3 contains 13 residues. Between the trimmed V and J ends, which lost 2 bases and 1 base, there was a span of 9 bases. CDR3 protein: CAWSFDSSYEQYF. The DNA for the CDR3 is TGTGCCTGGAGTTTTGACAGTTCCTACGAGCAGTACTTC.

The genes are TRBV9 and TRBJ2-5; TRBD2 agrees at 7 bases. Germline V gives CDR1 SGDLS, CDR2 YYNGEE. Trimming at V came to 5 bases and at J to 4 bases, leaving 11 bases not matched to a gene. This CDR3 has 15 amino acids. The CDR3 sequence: CASSARGETGETQYF. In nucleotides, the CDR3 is TGTGCCAGCAGTGCCCGGGGGGAAACGGGAGAGACCCAGTACTTC.

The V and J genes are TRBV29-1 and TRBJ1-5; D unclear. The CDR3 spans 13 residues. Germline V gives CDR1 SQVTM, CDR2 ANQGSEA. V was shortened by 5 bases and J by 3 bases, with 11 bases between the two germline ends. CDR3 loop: CSVRGGINQPQHF. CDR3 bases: TGCAGCGTTCGGGGAGGAATCAATCAGCCCCAGCATTTT.

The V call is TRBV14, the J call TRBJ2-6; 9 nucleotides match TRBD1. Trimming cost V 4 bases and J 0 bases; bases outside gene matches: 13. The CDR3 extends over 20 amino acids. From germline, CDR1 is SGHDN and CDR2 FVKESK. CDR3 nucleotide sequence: TGTGCCAGCAGCCCCATTCGACCGGGACAGGGCTTCTCTGGGGCCAACGTCCTGACTTTC. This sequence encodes CASSPIRPGQGFSGANVLTF.